These T cell receptor beta chains were read from a single sample in a study of control samples from healthy donors and cancer patients. Profiling relied on immunoSEQ multiplex PCR, and the TCRdb table lists in-frame clones only, not all of them. The repertoire holds about 160,000 clones, with about 93% as singletons. Sequencing was done on a sample of blood. The receptor source for this set is a young woman in good health. Both conserved end residues are part of each CDR3. Each record gives: CDR3 length, V gene, J gene, clone size, D gene, CDR3 DNA, CDR3 protein. D genes are given only for firm matches. Part of the rows lack a size; the others show once, few, many or a class for expanded clones.

length: 12
V: TRBV5-5
J: TRBJ1-6
size: -
D: -
DNA: TGTGCCAGCAGCTCCAGGGGAACGGCCCTCCACTTT
CDR3: CASSSRGTALHF

length: 14
V: TRBV7-9
J: TRBJ2-1
size: -
D: TRBD2
DNA: TGTGCCAGCAGCTCTAGCGGGGGTTACAATGAGCAGTTCTTC
CDR3: CASSSSGGYNEQFF

length: 18
V: TRBV25-1
J: TRBJ1-2
size: -
D: TRBD1
DNA: TGTGCCAGCAGTGAATTGGGGGCAGGGGGCCCGCAGAACTATGGCTACACCTTC
CDR3: CASSELGAGGPQNYGYTF

length: 14
V: TRBV3-1/TRBV3-2
J: TRBJ1-1
size: few
D: -
DNA: TGTGCCAGCAGCCAAGCCCCGAGAGGCACTGAAGCTTTCTTT
CDR3: CASSQAPRGTEAFF

length: 14
V: TRBV18
J: TRBJ2-3
size: -
D: -
DNA: TGTGCCAGCTCACCACCGAGCGGGACAGATACGCAGTATTTT
CDR3: CASSPPSGTDTQYF

length: 14
V: TRBV5-1
J: TRBJ2-5
size: -
D: TRBD2
DNA: TGCGCCAGCAGCTTGCTAGCGGAGGGGGAGACCCAGTACTTC
CDR3: CASSLLAEGETQYF

length: 15
V: TRBV10-3
J: TRBJ2-1
size: -
D: TRBD2
DNA: TGTGCCATCATGGAAGCGGGAGGGCCAGGGATTGAGCAGTTCTTC
CDR3: CAIMEAGGPGIEQFF

length: 14
V: TRBV2
J: TRBJ1-2
size: -
D: -
DNA: TGTGCCAGCACTCTACATAGCCAAAACTATGGCTACACCTTC
CDR3: CASTLHSQNYGYTF

length: 13
V: TRBV18
J: TRBJ2-3
size: -
D: -
DNA: TGTGCCAGCTCACCGACCGGGGGCCATACGCAGTATTTT
CDR3: CASSPTGGHTQYF

length: 14
V: TRBV24-1
J: TRBJ2-5
size: -
D: TRBD1
DNA: TGTGCCACCAGTGCCGGGACAGGGTTAGAGACCCAGTACTTC
CDR3: CATSAGTGLETQYF

length: 13
V: TRBV7-9
J: TRBJ2-3
size: -
D: -
DNA: TGTGCCAGCAGCCCCCGGGGGCCCGATACGCAGTATTTT
CDR3: CASSPRGPDTQYF

length: 14
V: TRBV18
J: TRBJ2-7
size: -
D: -
DNA: TGTGCCAGCTCACCACCAACAATATCCTACGAGCAGTACTTC
CDR3: CASSPPTISYEQYF

length: 17
V: TRBV27
J: TRBJ2-1
size: once
D: TRBD2
DNA: TGTGCCAGCAGTTCAAGACTAGCGGGAAGGGTCTACAATGAGCAGTTCTTC
CDR3: CASSSRLAGRVYNEQFF

length: 15
V: TRBV28
J: TRBJ1-2
size: -
D: TRBD1
DNA: TGTGCCAGCAGCCCCACAGGACAGGGGGGCTATGGCTACACCTTC
CDR3: CASSPTGQGGYGYTF

length: 12
V: TRBV3-1/TRBV3-2
J: TRBJ2-5
size: -
D: -
DNA: TGTGCCAGCAGCCAAGCCGTAGGGACCCAGTACTTC
CDR3: CASSQAVGTQYF

length: 15
V: TRBV28
J: TRBJ2-7
size: -
D: -
DNA: TGTGCCAGCAGTTTACCGTACAGGAGCTCCTACGAGCAGTACTTC
CDR3: CASSLPYRSSYEQYF

length: 14
V: TRBV9
J: TRBJ2-3
size: -
D: -
DNA: TGTGCCAGCAGCGTCGGGGCCTTGGCAGATACGCAGTATTTT
CDR3: CASSVGALADTQYF

length: 12
V: TRBV30
J: TRBJ2-7
size: -
D: TRBD2
DNA: TGTGCCTGGTCGACTAGCGGCTACGAGCAGTACTTC
CDR3: CAWSTSGYEQYF

length: 15
V: TRBV28
J: TRBJ1-2
size: -
D: -
DNA: TGTGCCAGCAGCAATCCTTCTACTGGGGGGTATGGCTACACCTTC
CDR3: CASSNPSTGGYGYTF

length: 17
V: TRBV30
J: TRBJ1-2
size: -
D: TRBD1
DNA: TGTGCCTGGAGCCGCCCGCAAACAGGGGACGTTACCTATGGCTACACCTTC
CDR3: CAWSRPQTGDVTYGYTF

length: 15
V: TRBV6-1
J: TRBJ1-5
size: -
D: -
DNA: TGTGCCAGCAGTGAAGGCCGTGGATACAATCAGCCCCAGCATTTT
CDR3: CASSEGRGYNQPQHF

length: 13
V: TRBV27
J: TRBJ2-3
size: -
D: -
DNA: TGTGCCAGCAGTTTACTCGGGACCGCCTGGCGCTATTTT
CDR3: CASSLLGTAWRYF